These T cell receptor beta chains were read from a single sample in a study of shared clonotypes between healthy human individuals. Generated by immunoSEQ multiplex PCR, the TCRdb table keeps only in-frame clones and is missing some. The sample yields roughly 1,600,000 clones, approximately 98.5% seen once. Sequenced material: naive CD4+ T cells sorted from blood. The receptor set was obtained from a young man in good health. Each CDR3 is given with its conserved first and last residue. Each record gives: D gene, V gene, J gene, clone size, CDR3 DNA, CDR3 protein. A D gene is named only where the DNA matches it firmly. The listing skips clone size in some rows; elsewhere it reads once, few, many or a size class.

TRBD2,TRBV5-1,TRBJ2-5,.,TGCGCCAGCAGCGGAAGGACTAGCGATGGGGAGACCCAGTACTTC,CASSGRTSDGETQYF
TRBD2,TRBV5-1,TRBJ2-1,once,TGCGCCAGCAGCAAAAGGGGGGTAGCGGGAGGCGATGAGCAGTTCTTC,CASSKRGVAGGDEQFF
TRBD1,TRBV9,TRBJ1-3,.,TGTGCCAGCAGCTCCACGACAGGGGTCGGTGGAAACACCATATATTTT,CASSSTTGVGGNTIYF
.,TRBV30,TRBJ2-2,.,TGTGCCTTTTCCTTGGCGGAGATAAACACCGGGGAGCTGTTTTTT,CAFSLAEINTGELFF
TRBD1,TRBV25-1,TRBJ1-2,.,TGTGCCAGCAGTGTAGCCGGGACAGGGAGCTATGGCTACACCTTC,CASSVAGTGSYGYTF
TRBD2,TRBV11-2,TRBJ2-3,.,TGTGCCAGCGGACCATGGGCGGGAGCGGGCACAGATACGCAGTATTTT,CASGPWAGAGTDTQYF
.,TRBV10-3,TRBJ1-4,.,TGTGCCATCCGCAAGGACGGAAGTAATGAAAAACTGTTTTTT,CAIRKDGSNEKLFF
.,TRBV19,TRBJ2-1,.,TGTGCCAGTAGTATTCGCAATGAGCAGTTCTTC,CASSIRNEQFF
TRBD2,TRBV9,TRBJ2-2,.,TGTGCCAGCAGCGTGGGACTAGCGGGAGACCCCGGGGAGCTGTTTTTT,CASSVGLAGDPGELFF
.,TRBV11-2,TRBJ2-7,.,TGTGCCAGCAGCTTAGACCCCGGGGTTTTGAGGGAGTACTTC,CASSLDPGVLREYF
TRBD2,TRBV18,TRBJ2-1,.,TGTGCCAGCTCGATGCCGGGACTAGCGGAGAACAATGAGCAGTTCTTC,CASSMPGLAENNEQFF
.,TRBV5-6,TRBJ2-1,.,TGTGCCAGCAGCTTGGCGGGTGAGCAGTTCTTC,CASSLAGEQFF
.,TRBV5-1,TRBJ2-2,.,TGCGCCAGCAGCTTGGATTCCGGGGAGCTGTTTTTT,CASSLDSGELFF
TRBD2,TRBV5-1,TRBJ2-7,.,TGCGCCAGCAGCGGGGTTACTAGCGGCTACGAGCAGTACTTC,CASSGVTSGYEQYF
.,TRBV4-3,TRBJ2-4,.,TGCGCCAGCAGCCAAGAACTAGCCAAAAACATTCAGTACTTC,CASSQELAKNIQYF
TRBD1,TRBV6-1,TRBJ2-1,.,TGTGCCAGCAGTCGGGACAGGGTTTACAATGAGCAGTTCTTC,CASSRDRVYNEQFF
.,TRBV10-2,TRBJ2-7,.,TGCGCCAGCAGTGGGGTAGGGCGCTACGAGCAGTACTTC,CASSGVGRYEQYF
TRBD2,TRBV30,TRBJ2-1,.,TGTGCCTGGAGCCCCCCTGGACGGCGGGGGAATGAGCAGTTCTTC,CAWSPPGRRGNEQFF
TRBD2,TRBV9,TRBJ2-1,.,TGTGCCAGCAGCGTAGGGGGAGCGGGAGTATCCTACAATGAGCAGTTCTTC,CASSVGGAGVSYNEQFF
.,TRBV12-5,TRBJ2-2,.,TGTGCTAGTGCCCCGGCGTTGGGCGGGGAGCTGTTTTTT,CASAPALGGELFF
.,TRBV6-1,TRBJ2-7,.,TGTGCCAGCAGTGTTAGCAGCTACGAGCAGTACTTC,CASSVSSYEQYF
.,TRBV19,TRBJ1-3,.,TGTGCCAGTATAACCGGCGGCTCTGGAAACACCATATATTTT,CASITGGSGNTIYF
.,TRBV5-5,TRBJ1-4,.,TGTGCCAGCAGCTTGCAAGCAGTAGACGAAAAACTGTTTTTT,CASSLQAVDEKLFF
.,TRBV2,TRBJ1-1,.,TGTGCCAGCAGTGAAGCTCAGCGTATGAACACTGAAGCTTTCTTT,CASSEAQRMNTEAFF
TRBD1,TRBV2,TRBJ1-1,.,TGTGCCAGCAGCCCACCGGACAGGGGGACTGAAGCTTTCTTT,CASSPPDRGTEAFF
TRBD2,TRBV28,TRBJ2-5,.,TGTGCCAGCAGGCCAACTAGCGGGAAACTACAAGAGACCCAGTACTTC,CASRPTSGKLQETQYF
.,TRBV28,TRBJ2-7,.,TGTGCCAGCAGTTTAGGGCGCAGGCTCTACGAGCAGTACTTC,CASSLGRRLYEQYF
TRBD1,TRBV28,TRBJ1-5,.,TGTGCCAGCAGTTTATTGGGACAGGGGGCAGGGCAGCCCCAGCATTTT,CASSLLGQGAGQPQHF
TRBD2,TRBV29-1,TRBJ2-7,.,TGCAGCGCGAGCGGGACCAGGGAGCAGTACTTC,CSASGTREQYF
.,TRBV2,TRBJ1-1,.,TGTGCCAGCAAAACAGGGTTGAACACTGAAGCTTTCTTT,CASKTGLNTEAFF
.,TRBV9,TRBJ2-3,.,TGTGCCAGCAGCGTAGGGGTCCGGGGGAATTCAGATACGCAGTATTTT,CASSVGVRGNSDTQYF
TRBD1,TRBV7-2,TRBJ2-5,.,TGTGCCAGCAGCTGGGACAGGGCTATAGAGACCCAGTACTTC,CASSWDRAIETQYF
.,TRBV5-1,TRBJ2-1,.,TGCGCCAGTCAGGACGTACGCTCCTACAATGAGCAGTTCTTC,CASQDVRSYNEQFF
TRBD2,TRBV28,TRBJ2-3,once,TGTGCCAGCAATTCGGATAAAGGGACTAGCGGGAGAGCGGATACGCAGTATTTT,CASNSDKGTSGRADTQYF
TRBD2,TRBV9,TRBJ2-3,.,TGTGCCAGCAGCGTAGTAGGTGGGACTACTCTAAGCACAGATACGCAGTATTTT,CASSVVGGTTLSTDTQYF
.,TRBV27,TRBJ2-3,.,TGTGCCAGCAGAATGGGGGGCACAGATACGCAGTATTTT,CASRMGGTDTQYF